This TCR beta chain was recorded in a study of blood T cells in healthy people across ages. The study's findings and limits: Naive CD4+ cells and diversity were both higher in long-lived donors than in aged donors.

This clonotype has a handful of counts. The antigen is unknown. Germline CDR1 and CDR2: SNHLY and FYNNEI. The CDR3 spans 15 residues. Through a sample-barcoded 5' primer and a J-beta primer mix, a second PCR was run for roughly 7 to 11 cycles. Each cDNA molecule was tagged by a template-switch adaptor with 12 random nucleotides. TCRdb recomputed calls from the 5' RACE reads with MiXCR, one row per CDR3 protein. The sample gives over a million distinct CDR3 sequences, 45% of which show up once; 15% to 20% is in the top ten. Drawn from each donor were 9 to 10 milliliters of peripheral blood. The chain employs TRBV2 and TRBJ2-4; perhaps TRBD2 as D (6 bases). The end of the DNA fits TRBJ2-7 better, so the J call may be wrong. Sequencing was carried out using blood. This clonotype originated in a woman in her sixties in good health. The CDR3 nucleotides are TGTGCCAGCAGTGAAACGGGACTCTACTCCTACGAGCAGTACTTC. It is translated as CASSETGLYSYEQYF.